Listed here are 23 T cell receptor beta chains from one sample, sequenced in a study of identifying expanded T cells in peripheral blood. Assay used: immunoSEQ multiplex PCR; TCRdb lists only in-frame clones, some missing. The sample lists approximately 58,000 clones; under 85% were seen once. Sequencing used blood. These receptors were collected from a person aged 18 to 69 in good health.

The count of this clone is one. DNA of the CDR3: TGTGCCAGCAGTGAAGCGCAAGGGGGTTCTCGAGCTTTCTTT. Translation: CASSEAQGGSRAFF. The gene calls are TRBV6-1 and TRBJ1-1, with D perhaps TRBD1 (6 bases). V lost 0 bases and J 10 bases, leaving 15 bases between the germline ends. This CDR3 has 14 amino acids. CDR1 is MNHNS and CDR2 is SASEGT in the germline V gene.

The chain links TRBV14 to TRBJ1-6; TRBD1 might be the D (5 bases). This CDR3 has 17 residues. Germline assignment: CDR1 SGHDN and CDR2 FVKESK. The V gene lost 1 base and the J gene lost 8 bases, with 18 bases spanning the gap. The CDR3, as DNA: TGTGCCAGCAGCCAAGGGTGGCGACGAGGGGATTATTCACCCCTCCACTTT. It is translated as CASSQGWRRGDYSPLHF.

The rearrangement links TRBV5-4 to TRBJ1-1; D might be TRBD1 (5 bases). The CDR3 spans 15 residues. CDR1 SGHNT and CDR2 YYREEE come from the germline V gene (reference sequence). V dropped 4 bases and J dropped 1 base, with 14 bases sitting between them. CDR3 in amino acids: CASSPGSGQNTEAFF. Written as DNA, the CDR3 is TGTGCCAGCAGCCCGGGGAGCGGACAGAACACTGAAGCTTTCTTT. The full variable domain, rest sourced from reference TRBV5-4 and TRBJ1-1, is ETGVTQSPTHLIKTRGQQVTLRCSSQSGHNTVSWYQQALGQGPQFIFQYYREEENGRGNFPPRFSGLQFPNYSSELNVNALELDDSALYLCASSPGSGQNTEAFFGQGTRLTVV.

V gene TRBV5-1 combines with J gene TRBJ2-2; unclear D gene. Per the germline V gene, CDR1 is SGHRS and CDR2 is YFSETQ. V was cut by 1 base and J by 3 bases, with 7 bases left in between. This CDR3 region has 14 residues. This chain's CDR3 is CASSLRPDTGELFF. The CDR3 region has the DNA TGCGCCAGCAGCTTGCGACCAGACACCGGGGAGCTGTTTTTT.

CDR3 amino acids: CASSSTTVPGRNTEAFF. The CDR3 bases are TGTGCCAGCTCATCCACAACAGTTCCCGGTAGGAACACTGAAGCTTTCTTT. The V call is TRBV18, the J call TRBJ1-1; D remains ambiguous. V was trimmed by 5 bases and J by 1 base, leaving 20 bases between them. The germline V gene has CDR1 KGHSH and CDR2 LQKENI. This CDR3 spans 17 amino acids.

The chain employs TRBV5-1 and TRBJ2-7; D is perhaps TRBD2 (6 bases). The length of the CDR3 is 14 residues. V was pared by 4 bases and J by 2 bases, with 13 bases between. The germline V gene has CDR1 SGHRS and CDR2 YFSETQ. CDR3 in amino acids: CASSETGLAYEQYF. CDR3 in DNA: TGCGCCAGCAGCGAAACGGGACTGGCCTACGAGCAGTACTTC.

The chain uses TRBV25-1 and TRBJ2-2; TRBD2 is a possible D gene (5 bases). Trimming removed 2 bases from V and 8 bases from J, with 15 bases in between. Germline V gene data show CDR1 as MGHDK and CDR2 as SYGVNS. This CDR3 contains 15 residues. CDR3 coding DNA: TGTGCCAGCAGTGAAAGCGGACCCCTAGGTGGGGAGCTGTTTTTT. Translating gives CASSESGPLGGELFF.

The chain links TRBV7-3 to TRBJ2-2; D could derive from TRBD1 or TRBD2 (6 bases each). Germline V lookup: CDR1 SGHTA, CDR2 FQGTGA. The V end lost 1 base, the J end lost 0 bases, and 12 bases lay between the germline ends. This CDR3 spans 17 amino acids. DNA for the CDR3: TGTGCCAGCAGCTTAAGGGGGCGGGGAGCGAACACCGGGGAGCTGTTTTTT. Amino acid sequence: CASSLRGRGANTGELFF.

CDR3 region: CAIRGGRTNTGELFF. Here the CDR3 DNA reads TGTGCCATCAGGGGAGGGAGGACGAACACCGGGGAGCTGTTTTTT. This rearrangement joins TRBV10-3 to TRBJ2-2; TRBD2 matches at 7 bases. Germline trimming cut 6 bases from V and 0 bases from J; bases unmatched to any gene: 4. CDR3 size: 15 residues. Germline values: CDR1 ENHRY, CDR2 SYGVKD.

V gene TRBV14 combines with J gene TRBJ2-4; D is ambiguous. The CDR3 length is 16 residues. The germline V gene has CDR1 SGHDN and CDR2 FVKESK. Trimming pared 2 bases from V and 0 bases from J, leaving 11 bases between. CDR3 sequence (DNA): TGTGCCAGCAGCCAATCTGGCGCACTAGCCAAAAACATTCAGTACTTC. Encoded protein: CASSQSGALAKNIQYF.

This clone was seen only a few times. The chain recombines TRBV5-4 with TRBJ2-2; no reliable D call. The CDR3 runs to 15 residues. Trimming removed 1 base at V and 1 base at J, with 8 bases between. Germline V lookup: CDR1 SGHNT, CDR2 YYREEE (reference sequence). The CDR3 spells CASSLSTQNTGELFF. CDR3 DNA: TGTGCCAGCAGCTTGAGTACTCAGAACACCGGGGAGCTGTTTTTT.

The J gene is TRBJ1-1, the V gene TRBV7-2; D is perhaps TRBD1 (5 bases). The CDR3 is made up of 15 amino acids. Trimming took 3 bases from V and 3 from J, leaving 14 bases between them. CDR1 is SGHTA and CDR2 is FQGNSA in the germline V gene. The CDR3 protein is CASSFSGRQHTEAFF. CDR3 nucleotides: TGTGCCAGCAGCTTCTCCGGTCGACAGCACACTGAAGCTTTCTTT.

This chain connects TRBV11-2 to TRBJ2-3; 9 bases line up with TRBD1. The CDR3 totals 14 residues. CDR1 is SGHAT, CDR2 FQNNGV, per germline. The trim removed 3 bases at V and 3 bases at J, leaving 1 base unmatched. In DNA form, the CDR3 reads TGTGCCAGCAGCTTGGGACAGGGAACAGATACGCAGTATTTT. Protein product: CASSLGQGTDTQYF.

The CDR3 region has the DNA TGCGCCAGCAGTGAAGGTCTCACAGATACGCAGTATTTT. This sequence encodes CASSEGLTDTQYF. V is TRBV10-1 and J is TRBJ2-3; D unresolved. V dropped 3 bases and J dropped 2 bases, with 6 bases sitting between them. The CDR3 covers 13 residues. CDR1 is WNHNN, CDR2 SYGVQD, per germline (reference sequence).

In its sample, this clone was seen a few times. The chain uses TRBV6-5 and TRBJ2-7; 9 bases agree with TRBD1. Trimming at V came to 10 bases and at J to 7 bases, leaving 8 bases not matched to a gene. CDR3 length: 12 residues. Germline V gene sequence: CDR1 MNHEY, CDR2 SVGAGI. The CDR3 nucleotides are TGTGCCACCAGGGACAGGGCAAGGGAGCAGTACTTC. Translation gives CATRDRAREQYF.

The table lists this clone with a count of one. The chain carries TRBV11-2 and TRBJ2-5; weak D call: TRBD2 (5 bases). V lost 4 bases, J lost 5 bases, and 11 bases lay in between. CDR3 length equals 13 residues. Germline V lookup: CDR1 SGHAT, CDR2 FQNNGV. The CDR3 nucleotides are TGTGCCAGCAGCTCACACCCGGGGGAGACCCAGTACTTC. Its translation is CASSSHPGETQYF. Looking up the rest from reference TRBV11-2 and TRBJ2-5 gives the full variable domain: EAGVAQSPRYKIIEKRQSVAFWCNPISGHATLYWYQQILGQGPKLLIQFQNNGVVDDSQLPKDRFSAERLKGVDSTLKIQPAKLEDSAVYLCASSSHPGETQYFGPGTRLLVL.

The chain combines TRBV5-4 with TRBJ2-3, with D unclear. The CDR3 has 15 amino acids. Germline CDR1 reads SGHNT; CDR2 reads YYREEE (reference sequence). Trimming shortened V by 6 bases and J by 2 bases, and 16 bases separated the two germline ends. The CDR3 is CASNSGSRSTDTQYF. The CDR3 nucleotides are TGTGCCAGCAACTCCGGGTCGCGATCCACAGATACGCAGTATTTT.

The chain combines TRBV29-1 with TRBJ1-2, with D hard to call. Trimming removed 3 bases at V and 0 bases at J, with 8 bases between. This CDR3 has 13 amino acids. Germline V gene lookup returns CDR1 SQVTM and CDR2 ANQGSEA. The CDR3 here is CSVDRDTNYGYTF. For the CDR3, the DNA is TGCAGCGTTGACAGAGATACTAACTATGGCTACACCTTC.

The rearrangement uses TRBV29-1 and TRBJ2-3; D is ambiguous. Germline CDR1 reads SQVTM; CDR2 reads ANQGSEA. V lost 4 bases and J 8 bases, leaving 19 bases between the germline ends. The CDR3 is made up of 14 amino acids. Here the CDR3 DNA reads TGCAGCGTTGGTAGTTTTACCCCCTCGGGTACGCAGTATTTT. Its protein product is CSVGSFTPSGTQYF.

This chain connects TRBV7-9 to TRBJ2-7, with 11 bases aligning to TRBD2. J was trimmed by 0 bases and V by 0 bases; bases with no gene match: 7. CDR3 length equals 18 residues. The germline gives CDR1 SEHNR, CDR2 FQNEAQ (reference sequence). In DNA, the CDR3 is TGTGCCAGCAGCTTAGCAGGGTCTAGCGGGAGGAGCTCCTACGAGCAGTACTTC. Residues: CASSLAGSSGRSSYEQYF.

The chain combines TRBV5-1 with TRBJ2-1, with unresolved D. This CDR3 spans 12 amino acids. Germline V gene data show CDR1 as SGHRS and CDR2 as YFSETQ. Trimming removed 6 bases from V and 1 base from J, with 5 bases in between. In DNA, the CDR3 is TGCGCCAGCATCGGGTCCTACAATGAGCAGTTCTTC. This encodes CASIGSYNEQFF.

V and J are TRBV19 and TRBJ1-1; D gene unclear. Deletions cut 10 bases from V and 2 bases from J, with 17 bases between. The germline CDR1 and CDR2 sequences are LNHDA and SQIVND (reference sequence). CDR3 length: 14 residues. As DNA, the CDR3 is TGTGCCACGCAAGCTTGGTCCGGCAACACTGAAGCTTTCTTT. This encodes CATQAWSGNTEAFF.

The V and J genes are TRBV5-1 and TRBJ2-7; 7 nucleotides line up with TRBD2. The trim removed 7 bases at V and 3 bases at J, leaving 16 bases unmatched. Germline CDR1 is SGHRS and CDR2 is YFSETQ. The CDR3 consists of 16 residues. CDR3 nucleotides: TGCGCCAGCCATCCGGGGGGAGGGCGCCCCTACTACGAGCAGTACTTC. This codes for CASHPGGGRPYYEQYF. The whole variable domain, filled in from reference TRBV5-1 and TRBJ2-7, reads KAGVTQTPRYLIKTRGQQVTLSCSPISGHRSVSWYQQTPGQGLQFLFEYFSETQRNKGNFPGRFSGRQFSNSRSEMNVSTLELGDSALYLCASHPGGGRPYYEQYFGPGTRLTVT.